This is a list of T cell receptor beta chains from one sample in a study of identical twins. Using its own MiXCR run on the 5' RACE reads, TCRdb lists one record per CDR3 protein. The sample lists around 680,000 distinct CDR3 sequences, around 8.6% seen once, with approximately 0.89% in the top ten. This sample was shared with a second study, whose subject was yellow fever vaccine responses in identical twins.

The sample consisted of PBMCs. Receptors were obtained from a woman aged 18 to 35 in good health. The CDR3 runs from the conserved cysteine through the conserved F or W. The D gene is left open where the match is weak. Clone sizes are given selectively: once, few, many, or a class where the clone is expanded.

TRBJ2-7,TRBV12-3/TRBV12-4,TRBD2,many,TGTGCCAGCAGTCCAACTAGCGTAAGAACCTACGAGCAGTACTTC,CASSPTSVRTYEQYF
TRBJ2-7,TRBV28,.,few,TGTGCCAGCAGCCTGCAGACTTGGGAGCAGTACTTC,CASSLQTWEQYF
TRBJ1-2,TRBV10-3,TRBD1,few,TGTGCCGTGACAGGGAATGAGAACTATGGCTACACCTTC,CAVTGNENYGYTF
TRBJ2-7,TRBV12-3/TRBV12-4,TRBD1,.,TGTGCCAGCAGTTTAGCCCTGCATGTACGACAGGGCTCCTACGAGCAGTACTTC,CASSLALHVRQGSYEQYF
TRBJ2-3,TRBV7-9,.,few,TGTGCCGCAGGGGCTAGACTAAACACAGATACGCAGTATTTT,CAAGARLNTDTQYF
TRBJ2-3,TRBV20-1,.,few,TGCAGTGCTAGAGATCGGGGCGATACGCAGTATTTT,CSARDRGDTQYF
TRBJ1-3,TRBV7-9,.,.,TGTGCCAGCAGCGCCTTCCGGGGAGACTCTGGAAACACCATATATTTT,CASSAFRGDSGNTIYF
TRBJ2-7,TRBV11-2,TRBD1,few,TGTGCCAGCAGCTTGGGACAGCCGGGAATCTACGAGCAGTACTTC,CASSLGQPGIYEQYF
TRBJ1-1,TRBV7-9,.,many,TGTGCCAGCAGCTTACAGGGACTTATGAACACTGAAGCTTTCTTT,CASSLQGLMNTEAFF
TRBJ2-7,TRBV7-9,.,.,TGTGCCAGCAGCTTATCTACGGGAAACTACGAGCAGTACTTC,CASSLSTGNYEQYF